What follows are 3 T cell receptor beta chains derived from one specimen sequenced in a study of cytomegalovirus exposure and HLA in healthy donors. Measured with immunoSEQ multiplex PCR; TCRdb has only the in-frame clones, and not every one. The sample shows 65,000 to 75,000 clones, nearly 95% of them seen only once. Sample: PBMCs. The receptors derive from a man between 18 and 35 years old in good health and CMV-seropositive.

The CDR3 bases are TGTGCCAGCAGCCAAGATTTAATCACCGGGGAGGTTTACAATGAGCAGTTCTTC. Protein: CASSQDLITGEVYNEQFF. V usage is TRBV4-2 and J usage is TRBJ2-1, with a weak D call TRBD2 (6 bases). Germline CDR1 and CDR2: LGHNA and YNFKEQ. The V and J ends lost 0 bases and 4 bases respectively, with 19 bases between them. The CDR3 consists of 18 residues.

V and J are TRBV19 and TRBJ1-1; no reliable D call. Between the trimmed V and J ends, which lost 1 base and 8 bases, there was a span of 5 bases. Germline V CDR1 and CDR2: LNHDA, SQIVND (reference sequence). This CDR3 region has 11 residues. The CDR3 loop is CASSIVGEAFF. In nucleotides, the CDR3 is TGTGCCAGTAGTATAGTGGGCGAAGCTTTCTTT.

The rearrangement joins TRBV6-5 to TRBJ1-4; TRBD1 aligns across 8 bases. The CDR3 spans 15 residues. V lost 6 bases and J lost 4; bases outside the gene matches: 7. Germline loops: CDR1 MNHEY, CDR2 SVGAGI. DNA of the CDR3: TGTGCCAGCAGCCACGGACAGGGCGGTAATGAAAAACTGTTTTTT. It translates to CASSHGQGGNEKLFF.